A single T cell receptor beta chain is shown here with its context. These data belong to a study of blood T cell repertoires in COVID-19. Study-level information: Collection of acute and convalescent COVID-19 samples took place in the United States, Italy and Spain. Nucleic acid was either cDNA or gDNA, and it came from T cells, B-cell-depleted T cells, or PBMCs.

In the study's own analysis: Reference gene primer amplification in the assay estimated nucleated cell counts. Data came from immunoSEQ multiplex PCR; TCRdb stores just in-frame clones and leaves some out. The DNA gave D and trimming, while V, J and clone size come from that table. Among more than 150,000 clones listed, 83% were seen once. Trimming removed 8 bases from V and 2 bases from J, with 15 bases in between. Germline CDR1 LNHNV, CDR2 YYDKDF (reference sequence). The CDR3 is 14 amino acids. Specimen: peripheral blood. The J gene is TRBJ2-5, the V gene TRBV15; D is tentatively TRBD1 or TRBD2 (5 bases each). The sequence was collected from a woman in her thirties or forties with acute or convalescent COVID-19. The chain's CDR3 is CATSRGATQETQYF. CDR3 sequence (DNA): TGTGCCACCTCCAGAGGGGCGACGCAAGAGACCCAGTACTTC.